Listed below are T cell receptor beta chains from one sample, sequenced in a study of T cell responses to AZD1222 COVID-19 vaccine. Some clones are missing from TCRdb's copy, which holds only in-frame ones; the method was immunoSEQ multiplex PCR. The sample shows 99,000 or so clones, 88% of them seen only once. The specimen comprised peripheral blood, sampled on day 0 of AZD1222 vaccination. The receptors stem from an adult in good health. The CDR3 runs from the conserved cysteine through the conserved F or W.

TRBV3-1/TRBV3-2,CASSQVPGTNYGYTF
TRBV29-1,CSVHLIGGASGSNEQFF
TRBV19,CASSTDGLEQYF
TRBV5-4,CASSLGTGGSYNEQFF
TRBV7-9,CASSATGATNSPLHF
TRBV9,CASSVVSGSYNEQFF
TRBV6-5,CASSSPRQVVGEKLFF
TRBV28,CASSSGTGEVSPLHF
TRBV11-2,CASSFTGGPTGELFF
TRBV7-2,CASSLVGGAGQPQHF
TRBV9,CASSGEEGLGQPQHF
TRBV9,CASSVDHTGELFF
TRBV5-1,CASSLGGKETQYF
TRBV28,CASSLEVFGGEQFF
TRBV19,CASSPGQGGGTEAFF
TRBV7-9,CASSTTSTGELFF
TRBV10-3,CAIHGPGSTDTQYF
TRBV6-5,CASSLEGGEQFF
TRBV7-2,CASSSRGGRSYEQYF
TRBV7-8,CASRRTGTGSYEQYF
TRBV7-9,CASSPPGLAGEETQYF
TRBV30,CAWSAGTINQPQHF
TRBV6-5,CASSYSIGGAYEQYF
TRBV19,CASSAGLAVTRGTQYF
TRBV18,CASSPASGYEQYF
TRBV7-9,CASSPTSYEQYF
TRBV5-4,CASSWDSSTDTQYF
TRBV11-2,CASRAHGSSYNEQFF
TRBV7-3,CASSLQTSLPDTQYF
TRBV5-4,CASSLATGLTSGELFF
TRBV29-1,CEGSSYEQYF
TRBV7-9,CASGPDRGRGQPQHF
TRBV28,CASSLTNIEQYF
TRBV9,CASSQRGQGTGELFF
TRBV28,CASSFMGRHSNQPQHF
TRBV5-1,CASSLVAGRNSPLHF